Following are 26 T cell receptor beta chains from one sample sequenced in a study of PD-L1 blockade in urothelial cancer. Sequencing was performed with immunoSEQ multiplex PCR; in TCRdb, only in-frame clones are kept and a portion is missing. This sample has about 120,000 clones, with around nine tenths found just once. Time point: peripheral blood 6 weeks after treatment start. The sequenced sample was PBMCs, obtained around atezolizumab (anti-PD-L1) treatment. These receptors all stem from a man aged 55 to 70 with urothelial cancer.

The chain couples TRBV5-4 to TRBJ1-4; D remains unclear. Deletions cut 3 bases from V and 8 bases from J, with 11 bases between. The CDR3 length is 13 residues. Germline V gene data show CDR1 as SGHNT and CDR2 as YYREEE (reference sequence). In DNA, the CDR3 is TGTGCCAGCAGCTCTCAGACCGGGGAAAAACTGTTTTTT. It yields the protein CASSSQTGEKLFF.

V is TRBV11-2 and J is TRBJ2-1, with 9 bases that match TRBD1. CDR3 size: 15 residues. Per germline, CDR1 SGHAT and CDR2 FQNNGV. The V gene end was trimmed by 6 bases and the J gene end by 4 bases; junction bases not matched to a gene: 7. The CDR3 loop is CASRPTGGEYNEQFF. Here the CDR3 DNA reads TGTGCCAGCAGACCGACAGGGGGAGAGTACAATGAGCAGTTCTTC.

As DNA, the CDR3 is TGCGCCAGCAGCCACAACTCCTTCTACGAGCAGTACTTC. Translated, it gives CASSHNSFYEQYF. The rearrangement joins TRBV4-1 to TRBJ2-7; no clear D. With 3 bases removed from V and 3 bases from J, the gap between germline ends came to 9 bases. From germline, CDR1 is MGHRA and CDR2 YSYEKL. The CDR3 sequence is 13 residues long.

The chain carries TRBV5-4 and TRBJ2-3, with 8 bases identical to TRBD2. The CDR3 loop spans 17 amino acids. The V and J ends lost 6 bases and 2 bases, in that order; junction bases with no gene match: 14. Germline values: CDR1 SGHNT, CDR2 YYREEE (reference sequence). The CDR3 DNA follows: TGTGCCAGCACCCTCGGAACGGGACTAGGACTCACAGATACGCAGTATTTT. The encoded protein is CASTLGTGLGLTDTQYF. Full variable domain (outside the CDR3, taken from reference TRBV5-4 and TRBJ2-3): ETGVTQSPTHLIKTRGQQVTLRCSSQSGHNTVSWYQQALGQGPQFIFQYYREEENGRGNFPPRFSGLQFPNYSSELNVNALELDDSALYLCASTLGTGLGLTDTQYFGPGTRLTVL.

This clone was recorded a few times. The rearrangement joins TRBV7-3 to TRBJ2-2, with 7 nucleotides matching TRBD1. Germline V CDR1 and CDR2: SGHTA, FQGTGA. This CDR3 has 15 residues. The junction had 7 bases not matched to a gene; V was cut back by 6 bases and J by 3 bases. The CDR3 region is CASSSTGQDTGELFF. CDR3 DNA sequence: TGTGCCAGCAGTTCGACAGGGCAGGACACCGGGGAGCTGTTTTTT. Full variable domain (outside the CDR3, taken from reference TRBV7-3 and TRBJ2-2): GAGVSQTPSNKVTEKGKYVELRCDPISGHTALYWYRQSLGQGPEFLIYFQGTGAADDSGLPNDRFFAVRPEGSVSTLKIQRTERGDSAVYLCASSSTGQDTGELFFGEGSRLTVL.

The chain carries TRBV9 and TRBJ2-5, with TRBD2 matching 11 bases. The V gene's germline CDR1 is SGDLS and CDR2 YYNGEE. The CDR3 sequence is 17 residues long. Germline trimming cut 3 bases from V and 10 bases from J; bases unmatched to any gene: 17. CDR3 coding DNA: TGTGCCAGCAGCGGGCTTAGCGGGGGGGCCCGGGACGCAGACCAGTACTTC. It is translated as CASSGLSGGARDADQYF. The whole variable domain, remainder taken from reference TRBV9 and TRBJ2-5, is DSGVTQTPKHLITATGQRVTLRCSPRSGDLSVYWYQQSLDQGLQFLIQYYNGEERAKGNILERFSAQQFPDLHSELNLSSLELGDSALYFCASSGLSGGARDADQYFGPGTRLLVL.

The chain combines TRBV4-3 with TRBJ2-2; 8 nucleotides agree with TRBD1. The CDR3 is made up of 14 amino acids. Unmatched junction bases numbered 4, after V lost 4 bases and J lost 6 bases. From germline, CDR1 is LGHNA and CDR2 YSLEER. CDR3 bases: TGCGCCAGCAGCCTACAGGGGGGACCCGGGGAGCTGTTTTTT. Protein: CASSLQGGPGELFF.

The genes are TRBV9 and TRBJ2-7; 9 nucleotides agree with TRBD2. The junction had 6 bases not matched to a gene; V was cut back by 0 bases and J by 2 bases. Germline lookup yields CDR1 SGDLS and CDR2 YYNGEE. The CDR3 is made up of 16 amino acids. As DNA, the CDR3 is TGTGCCAGCAGCGTAGGTGCGGGAGGGGCCCCCTACGAGCAGTACTTC. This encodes CASSVGAGGAPYEQYF. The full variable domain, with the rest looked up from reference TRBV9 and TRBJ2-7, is DSGVTQTPKHLITATGQRVTLRCSPRSGDLSVYWYQQSLDQGLQFLIQYYNGEERAKGNILERFSAQQFPDLHSELNLSSLELGDSALYFCASSVGAGGAPYEQYFGPGTRLTVT.

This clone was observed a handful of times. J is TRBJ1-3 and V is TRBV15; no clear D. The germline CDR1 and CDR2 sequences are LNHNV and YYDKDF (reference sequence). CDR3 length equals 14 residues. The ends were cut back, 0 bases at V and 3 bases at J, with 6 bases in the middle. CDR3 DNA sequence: TGTGCCACCAGCAGAGATCCCAGTGGAAACACCATATATTTT. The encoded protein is CATSRDPSGNTIYF.

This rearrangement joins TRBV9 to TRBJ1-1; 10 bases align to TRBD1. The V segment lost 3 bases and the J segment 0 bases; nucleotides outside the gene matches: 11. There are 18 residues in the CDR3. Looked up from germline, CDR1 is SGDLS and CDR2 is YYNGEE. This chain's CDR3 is CASSADKPGQGLNTEAFF. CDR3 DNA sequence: TGTGCCAGCAGCGCCGATAAACCGGGACAGGGGCTGAACACTGAAGCTTTCTTT.

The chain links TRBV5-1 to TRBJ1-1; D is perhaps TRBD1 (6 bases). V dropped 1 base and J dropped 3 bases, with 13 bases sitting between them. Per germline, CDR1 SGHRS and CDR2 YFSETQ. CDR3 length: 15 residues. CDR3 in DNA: TGCGCCAGCAGCTTGTGGGGGGGGCGCGACACTGAAGCTTTCTTT. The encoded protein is CASSLWGGRDTEAFF.

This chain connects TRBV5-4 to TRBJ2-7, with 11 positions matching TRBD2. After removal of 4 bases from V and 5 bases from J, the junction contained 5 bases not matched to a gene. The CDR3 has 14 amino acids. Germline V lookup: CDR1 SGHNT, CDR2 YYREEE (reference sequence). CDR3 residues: CASSRSGGVDEQYF. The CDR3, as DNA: TGTGCCAGCAGCCGTAGCGGGGGGGTGGACGAGCAGTACTTC.

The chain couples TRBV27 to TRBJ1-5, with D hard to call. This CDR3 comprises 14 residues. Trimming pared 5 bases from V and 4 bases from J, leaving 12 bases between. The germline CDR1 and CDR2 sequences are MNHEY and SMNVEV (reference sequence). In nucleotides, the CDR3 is TGTGCCAGCAGTCCTAAGCCGTTAAATCAGCCCCAGCATTTT. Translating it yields CASSPKPLNQPQHF.

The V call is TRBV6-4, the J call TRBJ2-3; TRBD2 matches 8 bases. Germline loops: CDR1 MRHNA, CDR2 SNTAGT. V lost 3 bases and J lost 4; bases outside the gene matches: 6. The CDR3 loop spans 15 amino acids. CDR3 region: CASSEQRGKADTQYF. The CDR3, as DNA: TGTGCCAGCAGTGAACAGCGGGGGAAGGCAGATACGCAGTATTTT.

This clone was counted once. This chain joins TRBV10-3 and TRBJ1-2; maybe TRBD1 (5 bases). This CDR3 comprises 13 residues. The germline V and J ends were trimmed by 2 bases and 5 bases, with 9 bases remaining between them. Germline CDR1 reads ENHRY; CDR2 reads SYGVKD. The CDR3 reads CAISERGTYGYTF. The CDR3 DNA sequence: TGTGCCATCAGTGAGAGGGGAACTTATGGCTACACCTTC.

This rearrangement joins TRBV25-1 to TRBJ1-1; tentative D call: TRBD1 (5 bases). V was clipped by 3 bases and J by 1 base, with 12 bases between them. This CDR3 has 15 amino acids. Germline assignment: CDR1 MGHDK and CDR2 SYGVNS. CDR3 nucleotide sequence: TGTGCCAGCAGTGACATCCCAGGGCGGAACACTGAAGCTTTCTTT. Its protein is CASSDIPGRNTEAFF.

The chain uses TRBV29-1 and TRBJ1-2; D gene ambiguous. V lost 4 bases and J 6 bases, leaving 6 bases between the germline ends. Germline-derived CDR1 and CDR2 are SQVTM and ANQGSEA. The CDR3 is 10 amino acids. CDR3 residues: CSVVGDGYTF. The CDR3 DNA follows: TGCAGCGTTGTAGGAGATGGCTACACCTTC.

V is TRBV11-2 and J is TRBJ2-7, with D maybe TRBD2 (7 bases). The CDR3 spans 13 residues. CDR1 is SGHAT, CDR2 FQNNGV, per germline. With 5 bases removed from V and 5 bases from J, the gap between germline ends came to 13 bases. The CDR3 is CASSNPGGHEQYF. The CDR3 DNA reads TGTGCCAGCAGCAACCCGGGGGGCCACGAGCAGTACTTC.

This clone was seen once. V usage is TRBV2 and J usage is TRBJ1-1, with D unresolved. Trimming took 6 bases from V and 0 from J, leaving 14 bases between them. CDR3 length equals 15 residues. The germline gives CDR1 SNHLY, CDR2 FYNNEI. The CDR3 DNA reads TGTGCCAGCAGGCGGAGTGGCAGCCTGAACACTGAAGCTTTCTTT. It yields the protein CASRRSGSLNTEAFF.

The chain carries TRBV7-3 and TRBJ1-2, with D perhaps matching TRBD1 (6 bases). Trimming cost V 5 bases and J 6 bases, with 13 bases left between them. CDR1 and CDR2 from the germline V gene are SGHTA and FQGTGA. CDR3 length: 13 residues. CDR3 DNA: TGTGCCAGCAGCGAGGGACAAGAAGATGGCTACACCTTC. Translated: CASSEGQEDGYTF.

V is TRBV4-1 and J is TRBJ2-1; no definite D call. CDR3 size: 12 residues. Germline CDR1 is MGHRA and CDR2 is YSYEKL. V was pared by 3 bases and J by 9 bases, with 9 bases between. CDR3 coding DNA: TGCGCCAGCAGCCACGTCCCCGGTGAGCAGTTCTTC. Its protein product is CASSHVPGEQFF.

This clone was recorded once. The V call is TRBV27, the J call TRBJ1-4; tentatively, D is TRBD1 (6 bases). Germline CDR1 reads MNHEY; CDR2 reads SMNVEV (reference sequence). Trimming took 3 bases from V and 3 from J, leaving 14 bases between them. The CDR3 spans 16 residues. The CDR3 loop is CASSFNREVANEKLFF. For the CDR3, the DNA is TGTGCCAGCAGTTTTAACAGGGAAGTAGCTAATGAAAAACTGTTTTTT.

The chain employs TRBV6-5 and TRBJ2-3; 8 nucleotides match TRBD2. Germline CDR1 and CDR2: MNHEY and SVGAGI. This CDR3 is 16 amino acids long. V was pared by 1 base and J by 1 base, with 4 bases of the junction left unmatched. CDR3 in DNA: TGTGCCAGCAGTTACTGGGGGCGGGGGGGCACAGATACGCAGTATTTT. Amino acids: CASSYWGRGGTDTQYF.

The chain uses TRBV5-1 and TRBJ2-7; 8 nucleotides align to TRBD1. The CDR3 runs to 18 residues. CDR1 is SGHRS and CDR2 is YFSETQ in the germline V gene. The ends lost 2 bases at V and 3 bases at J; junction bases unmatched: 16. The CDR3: CASSFTKMPGTGNYEQYF. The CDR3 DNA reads TGCGCCAGCAGCTTTACTAAAATGCCCGGGACAGGTAACTACGAGCAGTACTTC.

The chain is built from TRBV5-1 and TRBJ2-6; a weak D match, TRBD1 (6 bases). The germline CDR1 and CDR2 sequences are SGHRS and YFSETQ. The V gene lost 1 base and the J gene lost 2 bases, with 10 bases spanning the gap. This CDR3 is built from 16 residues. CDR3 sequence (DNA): TGCGCCAGCAGCTTGAATACAGGGACTGGGGCCAACGTCCTGACTTTC. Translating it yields CASSLNTGTGANVLTF.

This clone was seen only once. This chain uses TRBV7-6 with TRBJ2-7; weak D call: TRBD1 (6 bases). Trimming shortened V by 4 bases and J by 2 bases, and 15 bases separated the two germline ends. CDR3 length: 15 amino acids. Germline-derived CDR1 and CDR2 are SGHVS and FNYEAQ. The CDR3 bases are TGTGCCAGCAGCTCGAATATAGACAGGACCTACGAGCAGTACTTC. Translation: CASSSNIDRTYEQYF.